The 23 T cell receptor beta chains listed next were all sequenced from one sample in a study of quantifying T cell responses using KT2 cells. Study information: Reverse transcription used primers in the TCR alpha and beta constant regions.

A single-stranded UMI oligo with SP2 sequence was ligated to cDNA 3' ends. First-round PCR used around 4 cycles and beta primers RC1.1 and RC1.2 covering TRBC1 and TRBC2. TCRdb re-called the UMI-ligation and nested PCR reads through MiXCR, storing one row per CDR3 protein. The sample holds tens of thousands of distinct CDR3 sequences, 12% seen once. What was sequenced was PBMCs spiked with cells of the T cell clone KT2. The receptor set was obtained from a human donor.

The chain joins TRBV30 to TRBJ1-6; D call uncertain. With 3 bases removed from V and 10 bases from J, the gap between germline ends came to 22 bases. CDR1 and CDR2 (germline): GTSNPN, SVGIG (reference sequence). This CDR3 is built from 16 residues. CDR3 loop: CAWSPDRVPKGSPLHF. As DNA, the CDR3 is TGTGCCTGGAGCCCGGATCGCGTGCCTAAAGGCTCACCCCTCCACTTT.

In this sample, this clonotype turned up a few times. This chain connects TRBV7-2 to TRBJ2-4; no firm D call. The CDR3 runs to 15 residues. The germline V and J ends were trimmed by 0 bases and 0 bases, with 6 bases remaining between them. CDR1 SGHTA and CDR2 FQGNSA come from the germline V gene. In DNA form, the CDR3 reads TGTGCCAGCAGCTTAGCTGTTCTAGCCAAAAACATTCAGTACTTC. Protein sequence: CASSLAVLAKNIQYF.

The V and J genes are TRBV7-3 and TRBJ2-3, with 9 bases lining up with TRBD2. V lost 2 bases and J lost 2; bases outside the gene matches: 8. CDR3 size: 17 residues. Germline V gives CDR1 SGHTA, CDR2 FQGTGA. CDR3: CASSLLASGDFTDTQYF. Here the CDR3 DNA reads TGTGCCAGCAGCTTACTTGCTAGCGGGGACTTCACAGATACGCAGTATTTT.

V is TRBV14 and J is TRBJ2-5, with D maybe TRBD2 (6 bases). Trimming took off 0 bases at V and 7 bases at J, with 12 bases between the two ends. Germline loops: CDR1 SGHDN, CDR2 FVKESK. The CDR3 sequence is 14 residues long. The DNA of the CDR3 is TGTGCCAGCAGCCAAGATCTAGGAGCGGGGACCCAGTACTTC. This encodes CASSQDLGAGTQYF.

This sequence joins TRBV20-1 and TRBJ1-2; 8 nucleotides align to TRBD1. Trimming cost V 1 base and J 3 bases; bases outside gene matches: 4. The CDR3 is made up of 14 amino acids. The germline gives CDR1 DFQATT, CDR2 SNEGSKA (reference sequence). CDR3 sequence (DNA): TGCAGTGCTAGAGTAGCAGGGGGCGACTATGGCTACACCTTC. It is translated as CSARVAGGDYGYTF.

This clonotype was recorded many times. The CDR3 DNA reads TGCAGCGTCTCCTGGGGCAGGGGAGGGTTGGACGAGCAGTACTTC. This encodes CSVSWGRGGLDEQYF. This chain links TRBV29-1 with TRBJ2-7, with D possibly TRBD2 on 7 matching bases. The CDR3 covers 15 residues. V lost 6 bases and J lost 5, with 23 bases in between. Germline V CDR1 and CDR2: SQVTM, ANQGSEA.

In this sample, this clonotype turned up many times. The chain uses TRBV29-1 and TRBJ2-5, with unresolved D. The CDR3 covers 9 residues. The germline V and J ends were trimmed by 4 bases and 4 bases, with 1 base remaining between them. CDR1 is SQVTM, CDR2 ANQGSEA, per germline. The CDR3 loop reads CSVVETQYF. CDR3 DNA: TGCAGCGTTGTAGAGACCCAGTACTTC.

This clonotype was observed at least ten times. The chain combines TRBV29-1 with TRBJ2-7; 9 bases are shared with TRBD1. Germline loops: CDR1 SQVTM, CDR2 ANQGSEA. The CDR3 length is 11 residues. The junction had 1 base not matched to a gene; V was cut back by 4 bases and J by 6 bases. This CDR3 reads CSVGDRAEQYF. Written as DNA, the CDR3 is TGCAGCGTTGGGGACAGGGCCGAGCAGTACTTC.

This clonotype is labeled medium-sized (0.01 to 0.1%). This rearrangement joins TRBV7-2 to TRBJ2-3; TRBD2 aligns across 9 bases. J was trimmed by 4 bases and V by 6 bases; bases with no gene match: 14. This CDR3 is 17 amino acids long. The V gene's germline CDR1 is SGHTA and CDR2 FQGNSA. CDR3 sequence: CASSFLPAGGRSDTQYF. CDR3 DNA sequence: TGTGCCAGCAGTTTTCTTCCAGCGGGAGGAAGGTCAGATACGCAGTATTTT.

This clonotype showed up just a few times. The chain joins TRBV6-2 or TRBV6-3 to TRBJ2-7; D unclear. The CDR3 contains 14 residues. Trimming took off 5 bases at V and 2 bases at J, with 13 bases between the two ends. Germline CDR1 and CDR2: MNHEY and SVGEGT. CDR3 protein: CASSSLPAPYEQYF. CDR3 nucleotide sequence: TGTGCCAGCAGTAGCCTCCCAGCACCCTACGAGCAGTACTTC.

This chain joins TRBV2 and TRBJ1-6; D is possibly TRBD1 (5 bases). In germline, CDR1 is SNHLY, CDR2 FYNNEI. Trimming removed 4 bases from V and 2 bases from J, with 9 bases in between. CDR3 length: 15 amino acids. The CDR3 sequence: CASSGGRAYNSPLHF. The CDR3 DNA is TGTGCCAGCAGTGGGGGACGGGCCTATAATTCACCCCTCCACTTT. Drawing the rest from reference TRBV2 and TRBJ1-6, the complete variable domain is EPEVTQTPSHQVTQMGQEVILRCVPISNHLYFYWYRQILGQKVEFLVSFYNNEISEKSEIFDDQFSVERPDGSNFTLKIRSTKLEDSAMYFCASSGGRAYNSPLHFGNGTRLTVT.

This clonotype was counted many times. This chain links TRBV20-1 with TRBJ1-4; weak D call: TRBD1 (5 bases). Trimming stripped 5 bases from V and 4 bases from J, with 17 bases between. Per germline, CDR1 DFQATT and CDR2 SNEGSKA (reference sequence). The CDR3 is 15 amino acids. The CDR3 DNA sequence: TGCAGTGCTGGGACCCCGGGACGGCTTAATGAAAAACTGTTTTTT. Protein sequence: CSAGTPGRLNEKLFF.

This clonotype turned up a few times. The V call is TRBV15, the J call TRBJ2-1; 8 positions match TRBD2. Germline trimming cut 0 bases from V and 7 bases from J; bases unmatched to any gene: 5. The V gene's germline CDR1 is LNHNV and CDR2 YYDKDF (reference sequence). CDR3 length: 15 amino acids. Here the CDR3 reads CATSRDGTRRNEQFF. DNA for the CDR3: TGTGCCACCAGCAGAGATGGGACTAGAAGAAATGAGCAGTTCTTC.

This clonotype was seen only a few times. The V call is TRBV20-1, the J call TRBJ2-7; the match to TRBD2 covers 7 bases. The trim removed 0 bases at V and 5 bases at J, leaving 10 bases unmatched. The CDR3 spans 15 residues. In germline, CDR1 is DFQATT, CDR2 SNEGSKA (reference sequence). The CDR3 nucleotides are TGCAGTGCTAGAGATCGGCGCGGGAGTACCCACGAGCAGTACTTC. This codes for CSARDRRGSTHEQYF.

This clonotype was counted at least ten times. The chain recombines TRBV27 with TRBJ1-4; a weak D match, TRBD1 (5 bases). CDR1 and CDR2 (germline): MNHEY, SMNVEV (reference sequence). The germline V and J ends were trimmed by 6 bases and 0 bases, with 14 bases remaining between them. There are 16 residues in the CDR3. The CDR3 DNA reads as TGTGCCAGCAGGAATATGGGGCGCCCAACTAATGAAAAACTGTTTTTT. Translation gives CASRNMGRPTNEKLFF.

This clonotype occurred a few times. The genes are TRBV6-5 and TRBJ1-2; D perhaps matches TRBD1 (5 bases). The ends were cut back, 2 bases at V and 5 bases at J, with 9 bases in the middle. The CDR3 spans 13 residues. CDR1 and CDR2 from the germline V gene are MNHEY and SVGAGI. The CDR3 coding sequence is TGTGCCAGCAGTTACGGGACGGAATATGGCTACACCTTC. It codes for CASSYGTEYGYTF.

The CDR3 loop reads CASMGGVYSNQPQHF. CDR3 bases: TGTGCCAGCATGGGTGGAGTTTATAGCAATCAGCCCCAGCATTTT. The chain has TRBV6-1 and TRBJ1-5, with D unresolved. V lost 7 bases to trimming and J lost 0 bases, with 13 bases between them. This CDR3 spans 15 amino acids. The germline gives CDR1 MNHNS, CDR2 SASEGT.

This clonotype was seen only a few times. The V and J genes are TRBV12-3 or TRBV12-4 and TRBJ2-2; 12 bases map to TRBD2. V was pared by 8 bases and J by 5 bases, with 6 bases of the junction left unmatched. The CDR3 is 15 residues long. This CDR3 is CASQRLAGVTGELFF. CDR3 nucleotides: TGTGCCAGCCAGCGACTAGCGGGAGTGACCGGGGAGCTGTTTTTT.

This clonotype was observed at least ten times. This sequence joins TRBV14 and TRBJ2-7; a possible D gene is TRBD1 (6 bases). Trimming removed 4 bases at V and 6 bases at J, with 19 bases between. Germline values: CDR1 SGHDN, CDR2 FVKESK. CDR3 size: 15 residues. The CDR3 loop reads CASSRYRDPPSEQYF. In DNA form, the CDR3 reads TGTGCCAGCAGCCGATACAGGGACCCCCCTAGCGAGCAGTACTTC.

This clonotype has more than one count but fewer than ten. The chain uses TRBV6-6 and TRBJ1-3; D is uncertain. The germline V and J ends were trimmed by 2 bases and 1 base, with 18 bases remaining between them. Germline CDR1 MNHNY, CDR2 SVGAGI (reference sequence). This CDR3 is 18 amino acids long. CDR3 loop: CASSYPLSPGKSGNTIYF. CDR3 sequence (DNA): TGTGCCAGCAGTTACCCCCTCAGTCCGGGAAAATCTGGAAACACCATATATTTT.

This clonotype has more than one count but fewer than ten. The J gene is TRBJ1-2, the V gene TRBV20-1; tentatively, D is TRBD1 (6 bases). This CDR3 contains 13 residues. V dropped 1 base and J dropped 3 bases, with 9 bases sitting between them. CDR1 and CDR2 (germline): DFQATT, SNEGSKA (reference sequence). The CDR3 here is CSARGDTDYGYTF. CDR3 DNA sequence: TGCAGTGCTAGAGGGGACACAGACTATGGCTACACCTTC.

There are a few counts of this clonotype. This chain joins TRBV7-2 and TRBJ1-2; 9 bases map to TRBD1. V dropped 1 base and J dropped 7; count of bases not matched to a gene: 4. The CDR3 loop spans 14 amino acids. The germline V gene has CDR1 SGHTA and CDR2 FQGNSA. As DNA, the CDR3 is TGTGCCAGCAGCTTAGGACAGGGGGTCACTGGCTACACCTTC. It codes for CASSLGQGVTGYTF.

The CDR3 nucleotides read TGTGCCATCCGCAACGGGGGAGAAGAGACCCAGTACTTC. Protein product: CAIRNGGEETQYF. V is TRBV10-3 and J is TRBJ2-5; D possibly corresponds to TRBD2 (6 bases). Trimming pared 8 bases from V and 3 bases from J, leaving 13 bases between. CDR1 is ENHRY, CDR2 SYGVKD, per germline. The CDR3 consists of 13 residues.